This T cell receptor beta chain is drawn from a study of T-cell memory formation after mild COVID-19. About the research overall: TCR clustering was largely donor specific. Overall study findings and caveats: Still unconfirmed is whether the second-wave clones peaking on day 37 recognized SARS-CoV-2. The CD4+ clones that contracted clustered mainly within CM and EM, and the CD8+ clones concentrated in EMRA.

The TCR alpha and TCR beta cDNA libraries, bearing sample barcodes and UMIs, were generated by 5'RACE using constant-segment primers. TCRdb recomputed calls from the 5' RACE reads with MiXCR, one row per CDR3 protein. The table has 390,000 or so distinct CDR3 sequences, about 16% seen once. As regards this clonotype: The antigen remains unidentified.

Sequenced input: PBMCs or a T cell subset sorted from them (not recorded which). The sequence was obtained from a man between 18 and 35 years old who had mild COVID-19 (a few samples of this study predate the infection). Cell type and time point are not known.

CDR3 nucleotide sequence: TGTGCCAGCAGTACCGGGACTAGCACAGATACGCAGTATTTT. This codes for CASSTGTSTDTQYF. The J gene is TRBJ2-3, the V gene TRBV2, with D possibly TRBD2 on 6 matching bases. V was shortened by 5 bases and J by 0 bases, with 9 bases between the two germline ends. Germline V CDR1 and CDR2: SNHLY, FYNNEI. This CDR3 contains 14 residues.